The 16 T cell receptor beta chains reported below all come from one sample, sequenced in a study of blood T cell repertoires in COVID-19. Measured with immunoSEQ multiplex PCR; TCRdb has only the in-frame clones, and not every one. The sample records around 260,000 clones, approximately 88% being singletons. The sample was peripheral blood. These receptors all stem from a woman in her 70s with COVID-19, enrolled during active disease.

CDR3 bases: TGTGCCAGCAGCTTAGGGTTCCGACAGGCCTATTACGAGCAGTACTTC. It yields the protein CASSLGFRQAYYEQYF. The chain is built from TRBV11-2 and TRBJ2-7, with D possibly matching TRBD1 (6 bases). The CDR3 spans 16 residues. The germline gives CDR1 SGHAT, CDR2 FQNNGV. Deletions cut 1 base from V and 4 bases from J, with 17 bases between.

J is TRBJ1-5 and V is TRBV7-9, with D maybe TRBD1 (6 bases). With 5 bases removed from V and 4 bases from J, the gap between germline ends came to 12 bases. The CDR3 runs to 14 residues. Germline CDR1 is SEHNR and CDR2 is FQNEAQ (reference sequence). CDR3 DNA: TGTGCCAGCAGCCAAGGGGGGGCAAATCAGCCCCAGCATTTT. It yields the protein CASSQGGANQPQHF. Full variable domain (rest looked up from reference TRBV7-9 and TRBJ1-5): DTGVSQNPRHKITKRGQNVTFRCDPISEHNRLYWYRQTLGQGPEFLTYFQNEAQLEKSRLLSDRFSAERPKGSFSTLEIQRTEQGDSAMYLCASSQGGANQPQHFGDGTRLSIL.

CDR3 protein: CASSLDSGAGNTIYF. CDR3 coding DNA: TGTGCCAGCAGCTTAGATTCAGGGGCTGGAAACACCATATATTTT. This chain uses TRBV11-2 with TRBJ1-3; perhaps TRBD1 as D (6 bases). The CDR3 is 15 amino acids. V was cut by 0 bases and J by 2 bases, with 8 bases left in between. Germline loops: CDR1 SGHAT, CDR2 FQNNGV. Filled out from reference TRBV11-2 and TRBJ1-3, the complete variable domain reads EAGVAQSPRYKIIEKRQSVAFWCNPISGHATLYWYQQILGQGPKLLIQFQNNGVVDDSQLPKDRFSAERLKGVDSTLKIQPAKLEDSAVYLCASSLDSGAGNTIYFGEGSWLTVV.

The CDR3 loop reads CASSQEVTGGPPGNTIYF. The CDR3, as DNA: TGCGCCAGCAGCCAAGAAGTGACAGGAGGCCCCCCTGGAAACACCATATATTTT. The chain is built from TRBV4-1 and TRBJ1-3, with D maybe TRBD1 (6 bases). Germline V lookup: CDR1 MGHRA, CDR2 YSYEKL. This CDR3 is 18 amino acids long. V was trimmed by 0 bases and J by 2 bases, leaving 17 bases between them.

The gene calls are TRBV30 and TRBJ2-7; tentatively, D is TRBD1 (6 bases). V was cut by 5 bases and J by 2 bases, with 13 bases left in between. Germline values: CDR1 GTSNPN, CDR2 SVGIG (reference sequence). CDR3 length: 13 residues. The DNA of the CDR3 is TGTGCCTGGGAAATGGGACAAGCCTACGAGCAGTACTTC. It yields the protein CAWEMGQAYEQYF.

This clone appeared once. The chain uses TRBV6-5 and TRBJ2-1; D is possibly TRBD2 (6 bases). V lost 7 bases and J 8 bases, leaving 18 bases between the germline ends. The CDR3 has 14 residues. CDR1 is MNHEY, CDR2 SVGAGI, per germline. CDR3 loop: CASIVGGRVHEQFF. CDR3 bases: TGTGCCAGCATAGTGGGAGGACGTGTCCATGAGCAGTTCTTC.

This chain joins TRBV30 and TRBJ1-5, with 7 bases identical to TRBD1. Germline loops: CDR1 GTSNPN, CDR2 SVGIG (reference sequence). J was trimmed by 5 bases and V by 0 bases; bases with no gene match: 7. The length of the CDR3 is 15 residues. The CDR3 sequence: CAWSVGSRGDQPQHF. CDR3 nucleotides: TGTGCCTGGAGTGTAGGTTCCAGGGGGGATCAGCCCCAGCATTTT.

This clone was found once. The V gene is TRBV14, the J gene TRBJ2-7, with 15 bases matching TRBD2. Germline V lookup: CDR1 SGHDN, CDR2 FVKESK. Unmatched junction bases numbered 1, after V lost 1 base and J lost 12 bases. This CDR3 is built from 13 residues. The CDR3 sequence: CASSQGTSGRGYF. The CDR3 nucleotides are TGTGCCAGCAGCCAAGGGACTAGCGGGAGGGGGTACTTC.

The table lists this clone with a few counts. The chain carries TRBV11-3 and TRBJ2-7; 7 bases are a match to TRBD1. In germline, CDR1 is SGHNT, CDR2 YENEEA. The ends lost 5 bases at V and 4 bases at J; junction bases unmatched: 8. CDR3 size: 14 residues. The CDR3: CASSQRQGWYEQYF. CDR3 nucleotide sequence: TGTGCCAGCAGCCAAAGACAGGGTTGGTACGAGCAGTACTTC.

The J gene is TRBJ1-5, the V gene TRBV27; 12 bases are shared with TRBD1. The CDR3 runs 17 residues. The germline CDR1 and CDR2 sequences are MNHEY and SMNVEV (reference sequence). The V gene end was trimmed by 6 bases and the J gene end by 9 bases; junction bases not matched to a gene: 15. The CDR3 nucleotides are TGTGCCAGCAGGACTTTTGCCGGGACAGGGGGCTCGACGCCCCAGCATTTT. Its protein is CASRTFAGTGGSTPQHF.

With respect to this clone: The same CDR3 is also encoded by other DNA sequences in this sample. This chain links TRBV6-6 with TRBJ1-5; 8 bases line up with TRBD1. Trimming at V came to 0 bases and at J to 6 bases, leaving 7 bases not matched to a gene. The germline V gene encodes CDR1 MNHNY and CDR2 SVGAGI (reference sequence). CDR3 length: 16 residues. The DNA for the CDR3 is TGTGCCAGCAGTTACTCTACTCAGGGGGCGGGTCAGCCCCAGCATTTT. It codes for CASSYSTQGAGQPQHF.

This clone was observed a single time. J is TRBJ1-5 and V is TRBV30, with D possibly being TRBD1 (6 bases). The CDR3 runs 14 residues. V gave up 5 bases and J gave up 0 bases, with 11 bases separating them. CDR1 is GTSNPN and CDR2 is SVGIG in the germline V gene (reference sequence). The CDR3 bases are TGTGCCTGGGGAGGACAGTATAGCAATCAGCCCCAGCATTTT. This translates into CAWGGQYSNQPQHF.

The chain has TRBV19 and TRBJ1-2; TRBD1 is a possible D gene (5 bases). V was clipped by 5 bases and J by 0 bases, with 13 bases between them. Germline V gives CDR1 LNHDA, CDR2 SQIVND (reference sequence). The CDR3 is 15 amino acids. CDR3 in amino acids: CASSEGRQSNYGYTF. CDR3 bases: TGTGCCAGTAGTGAGGGGAGGCAGTCTAACTATGGCTACACCTTC.

The rearrangement links TRBV7-2 to TRBJ1-4, with TRBD1 matching 10 bases. V trimming: 4 bases; J trimming: 4 bases; junction bases outside the gene matches: 6. CDR1 is SGHTA and CDR2 is FQGNSA in the germline V gene. The CDR3 runs 16 residues. DNA of the CDR3: TGTGCCAGCAGCTCTTCCGGGACAGGGGTTAATGAAAAACTGTTTTTT. This encodes CASSSSGTGVNEKLFF.

The chain uses TRBV6-5 and TRBJ2-5; possibly TRBD2 for D (5 bases). The CDR3 has 15 amino acids. The germline V and J ends were trimmed by 2 bases and 4 bases, with 14 bases remaining between them. Per germline, CDR1 MNHEY and CDR2 SVGAGI. The CDR3 region is CASSYGPGESETQYF. In DNA, the CDR3 is TGTGCCAGCAGTTACGGGCCCGGGGAATCAGAGACCCAGTACTTC.

The chain has TRBV20-1 and TRBJ2-7; 9 positions match TRBD1. With 3 bases clipped from V and 3 bases from J, the junction kept 6 bases outside the gene matches. The CDR3 spans 14 residues. Germline-derived CDR1 and CDR2 are DFQATT and SNEGSKA (reference sequence). The CDR3 nucleotides read TGCAGTGCTAGTGTTCGGACAGGGGTCTACGAGCAGTACTTC. Translated: CSASVRTGVYEQYF.